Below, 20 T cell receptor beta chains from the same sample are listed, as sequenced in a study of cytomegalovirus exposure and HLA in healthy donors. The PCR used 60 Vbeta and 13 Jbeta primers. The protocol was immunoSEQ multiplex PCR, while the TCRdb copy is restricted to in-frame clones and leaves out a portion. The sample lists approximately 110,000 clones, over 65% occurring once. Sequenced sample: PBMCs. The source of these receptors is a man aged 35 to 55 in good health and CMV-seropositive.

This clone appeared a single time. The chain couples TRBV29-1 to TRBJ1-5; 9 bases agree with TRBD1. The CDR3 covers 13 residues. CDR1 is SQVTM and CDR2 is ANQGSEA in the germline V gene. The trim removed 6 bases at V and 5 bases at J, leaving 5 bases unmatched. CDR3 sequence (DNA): TGCAGCGTCGAGGGACAGGGTGATCAGCCCCAGCATTTT. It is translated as CSVEGQGDQPQHF.

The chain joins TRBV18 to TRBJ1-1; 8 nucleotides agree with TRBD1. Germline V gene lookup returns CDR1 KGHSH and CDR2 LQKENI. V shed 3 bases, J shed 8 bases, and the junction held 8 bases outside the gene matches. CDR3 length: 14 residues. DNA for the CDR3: TGTGCCAGCTCACCCTCAGGGGGCCTGGGGGAAGCTTTCTTT. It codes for CASSPSGGLGEAFF.

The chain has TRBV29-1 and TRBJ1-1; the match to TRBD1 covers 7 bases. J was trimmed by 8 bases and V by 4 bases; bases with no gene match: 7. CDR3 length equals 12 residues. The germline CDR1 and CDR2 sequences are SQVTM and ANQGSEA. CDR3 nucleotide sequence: TGCAGCGTTGTCAGGACAGGCTTAGAAGCTTTCTTT. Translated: CSVVRTGLEAFF.

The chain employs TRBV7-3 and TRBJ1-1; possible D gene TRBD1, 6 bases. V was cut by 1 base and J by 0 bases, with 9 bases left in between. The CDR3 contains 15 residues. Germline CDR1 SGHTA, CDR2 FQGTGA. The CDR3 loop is CASSLNRDMNTEAFF. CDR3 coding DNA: TGTGCCAGCAGCTTAAACAGGGACATGAACACTGAAGCTTTCTTT.

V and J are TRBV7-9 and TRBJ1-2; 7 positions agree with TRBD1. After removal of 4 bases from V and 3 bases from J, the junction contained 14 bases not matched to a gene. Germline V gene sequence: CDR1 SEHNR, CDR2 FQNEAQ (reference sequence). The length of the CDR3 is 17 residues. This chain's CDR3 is CASSSPVSGRGDYGYTF. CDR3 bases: TGTGCCAGCAGCTCCCCTGTTTCAGGCAGGGGGGACTATGGCTACACCTTC.

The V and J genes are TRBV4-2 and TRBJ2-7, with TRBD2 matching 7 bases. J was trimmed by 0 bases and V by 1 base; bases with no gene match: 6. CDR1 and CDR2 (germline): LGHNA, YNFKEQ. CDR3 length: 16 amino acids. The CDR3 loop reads CASSQVGGSSSYEQYF. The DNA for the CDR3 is TGTGCCAGCAGCCAAGTAGGCGGGAGCAGCTCCTACGAGCAGTACTTC.

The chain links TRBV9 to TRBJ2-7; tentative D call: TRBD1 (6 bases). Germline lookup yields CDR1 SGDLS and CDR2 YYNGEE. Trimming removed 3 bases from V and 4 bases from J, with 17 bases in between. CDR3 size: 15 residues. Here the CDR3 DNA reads TGTGCCAGCAGCGCCCGATCGGACAGTGGGTACGAGCAGTACTTC. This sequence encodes CASSARSDSGYEQYF.

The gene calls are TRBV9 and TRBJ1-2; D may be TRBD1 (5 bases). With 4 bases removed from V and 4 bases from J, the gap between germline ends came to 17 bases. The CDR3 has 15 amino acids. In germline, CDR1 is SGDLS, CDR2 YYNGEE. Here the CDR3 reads CASSPGRGDPYGYTF. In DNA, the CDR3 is TGTGCCAGCAGCCCGGGGAGGGGAGATCCCTATGGCTACACCTTC.

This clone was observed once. The CDR3 bases are TGTGCCAGTAGTACCTCCGGGCAGGGTCGCTATGGCTACACCTTC. Translating it yields CASSTSGQGRYGYTF. V is TRBV19 and J is TRBJ1-2; D is perhaps TRBD1 (5 bases). Germline values: CDR1 LNHDA, CDR2 SQIVND (reference sequence). The CDR3 runs to 15 residues. V lost 4 bases and J 4 bases, leaving 16 bases between the germline ends.

The CDR3 DNA follows: TGTGCCAGCAGCGCCACTACAGGGTCCTCTGGGGCCAACGTCCTGACTTTC. This translates into CASSATTGSSGANVLTF. The chain combines TRBV9 with TRBJ2-6, with D perhaps matching TRBD1 (6 bases). This CDR3 is built from 17 residues. Per germline, CDR1 SGDLS and CDR2 YYNGEE. The V gene lost 3 bases and the J gene lost 0 bases, with 13 bases spanning the gap.

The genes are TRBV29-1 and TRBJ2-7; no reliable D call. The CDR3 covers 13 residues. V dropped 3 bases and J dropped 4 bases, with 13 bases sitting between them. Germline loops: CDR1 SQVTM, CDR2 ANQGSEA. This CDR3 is CSVEEKAAYEQYF. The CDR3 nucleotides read TGCAGCGTTGAGGAAAAGGCGGCATACGAGCAGTACTTC.

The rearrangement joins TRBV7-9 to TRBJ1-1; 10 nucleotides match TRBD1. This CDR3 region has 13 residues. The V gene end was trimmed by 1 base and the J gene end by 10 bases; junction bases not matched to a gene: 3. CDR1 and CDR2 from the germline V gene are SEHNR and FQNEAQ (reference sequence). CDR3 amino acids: CASSLGQGARAFF. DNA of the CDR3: TGTGCCAGCAGCTTAGGACAGGGGGCTAGAGCTTTCTTT.

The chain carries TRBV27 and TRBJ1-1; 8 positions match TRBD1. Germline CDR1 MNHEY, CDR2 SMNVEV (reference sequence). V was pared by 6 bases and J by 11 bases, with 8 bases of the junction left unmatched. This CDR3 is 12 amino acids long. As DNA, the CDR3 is TGTGCCAGCAGGCGGACAGGGTTTGAGGCTTTCTTT. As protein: CASRRTGFEAFF.

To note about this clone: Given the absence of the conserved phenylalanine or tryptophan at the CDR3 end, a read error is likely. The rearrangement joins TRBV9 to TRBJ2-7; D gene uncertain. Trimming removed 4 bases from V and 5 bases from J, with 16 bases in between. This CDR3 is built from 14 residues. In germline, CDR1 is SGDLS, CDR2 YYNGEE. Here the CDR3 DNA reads TGTGCCAGCAGCCCGCCCGGCGGTGGAAACGAGCAGTACCTC. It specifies CASSPPGGGNEQYL.

CDR3 DNA: TGTGCCAGCAGCGGCGGGAACACTGAAGCTTTCTTT. Its protein product is CASSGGNTEAFF. This chain uses TRBV9 with TRBJ1-1; D gene unclear. Trimming pared 3 bases from V and 1 base from J, leaving 4 bases between. Germline V gene lookup returns CDR1 SGDLS and CDR2 YYNGEE. The CDR3 sequence is 12 residues long.

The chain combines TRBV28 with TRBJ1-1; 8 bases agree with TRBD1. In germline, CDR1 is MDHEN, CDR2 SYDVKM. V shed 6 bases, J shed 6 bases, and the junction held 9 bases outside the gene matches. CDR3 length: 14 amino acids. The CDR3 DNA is TGTGCCAGCAGGTACCGGGGACAGGTCGCTGAAGCTTTCTTT. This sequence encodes CASRYRGQVAEAFF.

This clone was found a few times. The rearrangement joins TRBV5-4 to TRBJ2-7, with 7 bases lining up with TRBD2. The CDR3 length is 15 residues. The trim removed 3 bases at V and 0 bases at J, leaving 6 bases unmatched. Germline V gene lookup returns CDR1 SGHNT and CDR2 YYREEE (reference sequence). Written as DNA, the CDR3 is TGTGCCAGCAGCTGGGGGGGACTAAGCTCCTACGAGCAGTACTTC. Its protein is CASSWGGLSSYEQYF.

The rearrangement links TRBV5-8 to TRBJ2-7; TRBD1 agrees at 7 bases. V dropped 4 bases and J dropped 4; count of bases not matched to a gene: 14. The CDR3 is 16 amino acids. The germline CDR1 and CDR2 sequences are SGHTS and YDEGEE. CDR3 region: CASSGNRGRSFYEQYF. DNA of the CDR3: TGTGCCAGCAGCGGCAACAGGGGAAGGTCTTTTTACGAGCAGTACTTC.

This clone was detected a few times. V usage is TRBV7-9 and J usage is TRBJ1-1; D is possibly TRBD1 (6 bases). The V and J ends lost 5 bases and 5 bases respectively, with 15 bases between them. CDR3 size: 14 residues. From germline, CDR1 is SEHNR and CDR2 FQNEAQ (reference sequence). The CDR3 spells CASSPGTGTTEAFF. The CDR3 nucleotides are TGTGCCAGCAGCCCGGGTACAGGGACGACTGAAGCTTTCTTT.

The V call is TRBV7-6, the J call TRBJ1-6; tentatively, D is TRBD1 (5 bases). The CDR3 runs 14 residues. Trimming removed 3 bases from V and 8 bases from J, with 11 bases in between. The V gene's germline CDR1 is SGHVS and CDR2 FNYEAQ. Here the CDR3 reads CASSFGRGYSPLHF. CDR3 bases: TGTGCCAGCAGCTTTGGAAGGGGTTATTCACCCCTCCACTTT.